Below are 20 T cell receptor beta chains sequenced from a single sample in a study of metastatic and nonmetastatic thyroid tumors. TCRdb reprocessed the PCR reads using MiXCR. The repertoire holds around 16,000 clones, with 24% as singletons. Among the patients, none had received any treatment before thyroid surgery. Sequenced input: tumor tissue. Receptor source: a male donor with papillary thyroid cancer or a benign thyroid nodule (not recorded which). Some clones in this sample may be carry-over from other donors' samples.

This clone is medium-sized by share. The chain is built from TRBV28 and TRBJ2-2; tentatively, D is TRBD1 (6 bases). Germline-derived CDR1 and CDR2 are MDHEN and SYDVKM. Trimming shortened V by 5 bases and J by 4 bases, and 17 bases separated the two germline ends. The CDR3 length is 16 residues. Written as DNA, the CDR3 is TGTGCCAGCAGTATTAGACAGGCCGGCGGCACCGGGGAGCTGTTTTTT. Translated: CASSIRQAGGTGELFF.

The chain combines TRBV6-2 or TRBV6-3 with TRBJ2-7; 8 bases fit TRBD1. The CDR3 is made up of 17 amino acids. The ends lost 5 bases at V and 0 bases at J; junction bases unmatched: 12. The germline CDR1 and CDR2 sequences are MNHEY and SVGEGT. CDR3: CASSRIDRGDNSYEQYF. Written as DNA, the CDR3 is TGTGCCAGCAGTCGTATCGACAGGGGTGATAACTCCTACGAGCAGTACTTC.

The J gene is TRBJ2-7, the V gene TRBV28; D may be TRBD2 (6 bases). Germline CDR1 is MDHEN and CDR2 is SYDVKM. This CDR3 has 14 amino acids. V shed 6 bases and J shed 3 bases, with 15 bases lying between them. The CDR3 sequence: CASRTLSGDYEQYF. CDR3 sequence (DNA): TGTGCCAGCAGAACGCTTTCGGGGGACTACGAGCAGTACTTC.

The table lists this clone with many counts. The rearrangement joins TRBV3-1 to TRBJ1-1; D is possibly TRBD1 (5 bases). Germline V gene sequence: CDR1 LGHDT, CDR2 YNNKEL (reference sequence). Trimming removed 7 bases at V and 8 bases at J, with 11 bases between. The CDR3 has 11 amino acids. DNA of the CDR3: TGTGCCAGCAAGAGGGGCAGAGAAGCTTTCTTT. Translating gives CASKRGREAFF.

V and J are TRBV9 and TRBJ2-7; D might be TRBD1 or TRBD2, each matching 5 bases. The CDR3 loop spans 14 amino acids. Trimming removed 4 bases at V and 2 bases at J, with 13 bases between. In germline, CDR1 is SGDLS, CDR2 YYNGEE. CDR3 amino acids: CASSLVRGAYEQYF. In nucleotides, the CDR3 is TGTGCCAGCAGCTTAGTACGGGGCGCCTACGAGCAGTACTTC.

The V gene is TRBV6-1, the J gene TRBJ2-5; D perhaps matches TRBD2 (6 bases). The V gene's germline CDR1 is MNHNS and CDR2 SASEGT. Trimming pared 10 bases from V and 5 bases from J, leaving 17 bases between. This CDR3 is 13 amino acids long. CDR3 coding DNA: TGTGCCATCACACGGGAGATATCTGAGACCCAGTACTTC. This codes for CAITREISETQYF.

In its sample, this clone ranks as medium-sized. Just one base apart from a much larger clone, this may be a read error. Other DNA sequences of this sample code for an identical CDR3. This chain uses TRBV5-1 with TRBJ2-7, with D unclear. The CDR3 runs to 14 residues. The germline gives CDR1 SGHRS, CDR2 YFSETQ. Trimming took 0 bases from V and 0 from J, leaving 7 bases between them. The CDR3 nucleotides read TGCGCCAGCAGCTTGGCCGGCAACTCCTACGAGCAGTACTTC. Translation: CASSLAGNSYEQYF.

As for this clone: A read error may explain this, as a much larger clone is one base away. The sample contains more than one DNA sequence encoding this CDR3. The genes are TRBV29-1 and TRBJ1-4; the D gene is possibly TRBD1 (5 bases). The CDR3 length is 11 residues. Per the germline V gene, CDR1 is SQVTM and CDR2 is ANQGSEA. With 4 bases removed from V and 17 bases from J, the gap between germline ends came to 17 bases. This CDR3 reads CSVVMRGERFF. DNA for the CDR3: TGCAGCGTTGTGATGCGGGGCGAGCGTTTTTTT.

CDR3 coding DNA: TGTGCCTGGAGTCCGAGTCAGGGGAGTCTCGGGGAGCTGTTTTTT. Protein: CAWSPSQGSLGELFF. This sequence joins TRBV30 and TRBJ2-2; D may be TRBD1 (6 bases). Germline V gene lookup returns CDR1 GTSNPN and CDR2 SVGIG (reference sequence). The CDR3 length is 15 residues. V gave up 2 bases and J gave up 7 bases, with 17 bases separating them.

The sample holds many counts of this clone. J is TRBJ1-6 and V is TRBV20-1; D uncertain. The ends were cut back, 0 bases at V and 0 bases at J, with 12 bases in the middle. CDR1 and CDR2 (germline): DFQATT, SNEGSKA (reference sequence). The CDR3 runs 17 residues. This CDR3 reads CSARDGRLSSYNSPLHF. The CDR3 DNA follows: TGCAGTGCTAGAGACGGCAGGCTCAGCTCCTATAATTCACCCCTCCACTTT.

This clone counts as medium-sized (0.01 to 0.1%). CDR3 region: CASSLTETLYEQYF. The CDR3 nucleotides read TGTGCCAGCAGCTTGACGGAAACCCTCTACGAGCAGTACTTC. This rearrangement joins TRBV7-2 to TRBJ2-7; no clear D. Trimming removed 3 bases from V and 3 bases from J, with 12 bases in between. This CDR3 spans 14 amino acids. The germline CDR1 and CDR2 sequences are SGHTA and FQGNSA. The entire variable domain, with the rest obtained from reference TRBV7-2 and TRBJ2-7, is as follows: GAGVSQSPSNKVTEKGKDVELRCDPISGHTALYWYRQSLGQGLEFLIYFQGNSAPDKSGLPSDRFSAERTGGSVSTLTIQRTQQEDSAVYLCASSLTETLYEQYFGPGTRLTVT.

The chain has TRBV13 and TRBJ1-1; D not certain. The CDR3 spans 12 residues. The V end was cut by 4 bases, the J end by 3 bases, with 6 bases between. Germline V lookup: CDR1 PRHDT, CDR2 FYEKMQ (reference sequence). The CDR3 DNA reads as TGTGCCAGCAGCTCGACCCACACTGAAGCTTTCTTT. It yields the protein CASSSTHTEAFF.

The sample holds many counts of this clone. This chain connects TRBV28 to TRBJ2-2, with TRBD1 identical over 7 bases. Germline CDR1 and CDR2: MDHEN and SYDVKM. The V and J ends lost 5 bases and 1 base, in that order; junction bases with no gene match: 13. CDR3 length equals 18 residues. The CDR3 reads CASSRYVVQGLNTGELFF. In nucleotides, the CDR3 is TGTGCCAGCAGTCGTTACGTCGTACAGGGGCTGAACACCGGGGAGCTGTTTTTT.

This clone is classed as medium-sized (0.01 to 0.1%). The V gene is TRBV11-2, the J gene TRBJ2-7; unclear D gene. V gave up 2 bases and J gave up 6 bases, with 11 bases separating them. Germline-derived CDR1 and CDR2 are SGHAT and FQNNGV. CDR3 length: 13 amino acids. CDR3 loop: CASSLIANSEQYF. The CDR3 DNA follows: TGTGCCAGCAGCTTAATTGCCAACTCCGAGCAGTACTTC.

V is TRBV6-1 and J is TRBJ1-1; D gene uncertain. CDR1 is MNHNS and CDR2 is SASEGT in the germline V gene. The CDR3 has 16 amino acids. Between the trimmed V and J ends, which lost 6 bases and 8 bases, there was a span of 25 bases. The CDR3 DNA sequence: TGTGCCAGCAGGCATAACGTCCCCCGGTATTCTAACGAAGCTTTCTTT. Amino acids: CASRHNVPRYSNEAFF.

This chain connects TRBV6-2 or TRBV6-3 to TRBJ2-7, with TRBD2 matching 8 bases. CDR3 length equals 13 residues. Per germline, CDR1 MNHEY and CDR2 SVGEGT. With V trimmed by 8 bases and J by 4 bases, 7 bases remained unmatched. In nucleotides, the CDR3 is TGTGCCAGCGGCTCGTCTAGCGGGTACGAGCAGTACTTC. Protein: CASGSSSGYEQYF.

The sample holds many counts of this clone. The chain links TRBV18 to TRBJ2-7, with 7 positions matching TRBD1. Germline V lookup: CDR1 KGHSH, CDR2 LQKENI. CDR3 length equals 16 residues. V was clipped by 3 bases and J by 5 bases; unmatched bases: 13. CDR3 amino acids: CASSPVRRGQIHEQYF. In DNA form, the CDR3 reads TGTGCCAGCTCACCGGTACGAAGGGGGCAGATCCACGAGCAGTACTTC.

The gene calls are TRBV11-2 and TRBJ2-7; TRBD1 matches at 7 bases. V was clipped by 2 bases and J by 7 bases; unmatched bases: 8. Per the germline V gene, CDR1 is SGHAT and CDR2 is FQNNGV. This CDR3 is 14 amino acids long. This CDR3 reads CASSLPDRVGEQYF. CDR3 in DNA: TGTGCCAGCAGCTTACCCGACAGGGTGGGTGAGCAGTACTTC.

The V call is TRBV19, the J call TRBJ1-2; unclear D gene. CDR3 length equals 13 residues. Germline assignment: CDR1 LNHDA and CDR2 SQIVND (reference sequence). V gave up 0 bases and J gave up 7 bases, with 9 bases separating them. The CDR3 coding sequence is TGTGCCAGTAGTATAGATCGGGTCGGTGGCTACACCTTC. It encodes CASSIDRVGGYTF.

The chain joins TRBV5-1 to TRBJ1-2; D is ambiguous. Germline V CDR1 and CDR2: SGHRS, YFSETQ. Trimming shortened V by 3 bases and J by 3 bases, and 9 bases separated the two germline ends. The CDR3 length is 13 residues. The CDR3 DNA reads TGCGCCAGCAGCTCCCAGGATTACTATGGCTACACCTTC. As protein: CASSSQDYYGYTF.